Listed below are T cell receptor beta chains from one sample, sequenced in a study of Ad26.COV2.S vaccination and SARS-CoV-2 variants. The method was immunoSEQ multiplex PCR; TCRdb's version includes in-frame clones alone and lacks a portion of them. The sample lists about 350,000 clones, more than 85% seen once, with approximately 5% in the top ten. The source was peripheral blood, collected in a trial of Ad26.COV2.S vaccine versus placebo. These receptors originate from a person aged 18-60 years who received the Ad26.COV2.S COVID-19 vaccine or a placebo. CDR3s include the opening cysteine and the closing phenylalanine or tryptophan. A D gene is named only where the DNA matches it firmly. Clone sizes are given selectively: once, few, many, or a class where the clone is expanded.

>NA|TRBJ1-1|TRBV6-5|TRBD1
TGTGCCAGCAGTTACCGGGGACAGGTGAACACTGAAGCTTTCTTT
CASSYRGQVNTEAFF
>NA|TRBJ2-1|TRBV27|NA
TGTGCCAGCAGTTCCCAGGGTTGGGATGAGCAGTTCTTC
CASSSQGWDEQFF
>NA|TRBJ1-6|TRBV7-9|TRBD1
TGTGCCAGCAGCTTAGCGAGGGCCGGGACAGAGAATTCACCCCTCCACTTT
CASSLARAGTENSPLHF
>NA|TRBJ1-1|TRBV20-1|NA
TGCAGTGCCCACAGGGACACTGAAGCTTTCTTT
CSAHRDTEAFF
>NA|TRBJ1-5|TRBV7-8|NA
TGTGCCAGCAGCTTAAGTATTGGACAGCCCCAGCATTTT
CASSLSIGQPQHF
>NA|TRBJ1-2|TRBV14|NA
TGTGCCAGCAGCCAGGGTTTTGGCTATGGCTACACCTTC
CASSQGFGYGYTF
>NA|TRBJ1-1|TRBV30|NA
TGTGCCTGTGGGAGGGGACTTGAAGCTTTCTTT
CACGRGLEAFF
>NA|TRBJ2-7|TRBV15|TRBD1
TGTGCCACCAGCAGAGAACAGGGGGCGACACCCTACGAGCAGTACTTC
CATSREQGATPYEQYF
>once|TRBJ2-1|TRBV25-1|TRBD2
TGTGCCAGCAGTGTCCTTAGCGGGGGGGCGAATGAGCAGTTCTTC
CASSVLSGGANEQFF
>NA|TRBJ2-3|TRBV5-1|NA
TGCGCCAGCAGCTTGGGAGGGAGCACAGATACGCAGTATTTT
CASSLGGSTDTQYF
>NA|TRBJ1-2|TRBV29-1|NA
TGCAGCGTGAAACCCGGGACCCAAAACTATGGCTACACCTTC
CSVKPGTQNYGYTF
>NA|TRBJ2-7|TRBV6-6|TRBD2
TGTGCCAGCAGTTACTCGGGACTAACAGCCTACGAGCAGTACTTC
CASSYSGLTAYEQYF
>once|TRBJ1-1|TRBV7-9|NA
TGTGCCAGCAGGATCCTCCAGGAGACTGAAGCTTTCTTT
CASRILQETEAFF
>NA|TRBJ2-2|TRBV24-1|NA
TGTGCCACCAGTGCCCAGGGATCCGGGGAGCTGTTTTTT
CATSAQGSGELFF
>NA|TRBJ2-2|TRBV2|NA
TGTGCCAGCAAGGGCCGCAACACCGGGGAGCTGTTTTTT
CASKGRNTGELFF
>NA|TRBJ1-6|TRBV6-5|TRBD1
TGTGCCAGCAGTTACTCCGGACAGGGTGGAAATTCACCCCTCCACTTT
CASSYSGQGGNSPLHF
>NA|TRBJ1-5|TRBV2|NA
TGTGCCAGCACCGGGGGTGAGGATCAGCCCCAGCATTTT
CASTGGEDQPQHF
>NA|TRBJ1-5|TRBV28|NA
TGTGCCAGCAGCGGGACACCGTCTAATCAGCCCCAGCATTTT
CASSGTPSNQPQHF
>NA|TRBJ2-2|TRBV2|NA
TGTGCCAGCAGGGGTTTTGTGAACACCGGGGAGCTGTTTTTT
CASRGFVNTGELFF
>NA|TRBJ2-1|TRBV7-2|NA
TGTGCCAGCAGCTTAACTAGCCTATCAATCGGGCAGTTCTTC
CASSLTSLSIGQFF
>NA|TRBJ2-5|TRBV19|NA
TGTGCCAGTAGTACGCAGGGTGAGGGAGAGACCCAGTACTTC
CASSTQGEGETQYF
>NA|TRBJ1-5|TRBV6-5|NA
TGTGCCAGCCCCCGCAGACTCAATCAGCCCCAGCATTTT
CASPRRLNQPQHF
>once|TRBJ1-4|TRBV5-4|NA
TGTGCCAGCAGCTCCGGGCAAACTAATGAAAAACTGTTTTTT
CASSSGQTNEKLFF
>NA|TRBJ2-5|TRBV5-1|NA
TGCGCCAGCAGCTTGGGGGCCCTTAGCGCGGGGGCCCCCCAAGAGACCCAGTACTTC
CASSLGALSAGAPQETQYF
>NA|TRBJ1-2|TRBV18|NA
TGTGCCAGCTCACCACAAGGTCCAAATAACTATGGCTACACCTTC
CASSPQGPNNYGYTF
>once|TRBJ1-5|TRBV7-9|TRBD1
TGTGCCAGCAGCTTAGAAGGGACAGGGATAGTCAGCAATCAGCCCCAGCATTTT
CASSLEGTGIVSNQPQHF
>NA|TRBJ1-2|TRBV6-6|TRBD1
TGTGCCAGCAGCCCCGGGACAGGGGGTTATAACTATGGCTACACCTTC
CASSPGTGGYNYGYTF
>NA|TRBJ2-3|TRBV19|NA
TGTGCCAGTAGATCGGGCCCCCGCACAGATACGCAGTATTTT
CASRSGPRTDTQYF
>NA|TRBJ1-5|TRBV4-3|NA
TGCGCCAGCAGCCAAGATCTGGGGGATCAGCCCCAGCATTTT
CASSQDLGDQPQHF
>NA|TRBJ2-7|TRBV7-6|NA
TGTGCCAGCAGCTTATCTCCAGGCCATACCTACGAGCAGTACTTC
CASSLSPGHTYEQYF
>NA|TRBJ2-1|TRBV18|NA
TGTGCCAGCTCACCGGGAGCGGCGTCCTACAATGAGCAGTTCTTC
CASSPGAASYNEQFF
>NA|TRBJ1-2|TRBV30|NA
TGTGCCTGGAAGGGATATGGCTACACCTTC
CAWKGYGYTF
>NA|TRBJ1-2|TRBV3-1/TRBV3-2|TRBD1
TGTGCCAGCAGCCAGTGGGGACAGGGGACTGGCTACACCTTC
CASSQWGQGTGYTF
>medium-sized|TRBJ2-5|TRBV7-2|NA
TGTGCCAGCAGCTTAGGCGGCAGACAAGAGACCCAGTACTTC
CASSLGGRQETQYF
>NA|TRBJ2-7|TRBV29-1|NA
TGCAGCGTTGAAGGGGATTTTGGCGGTGGGGCCTACGAGCAGTACTTC
CSVEGDFGGGAYEQYF
>NA|TRBJ2-7|TRBV28|TRBD1
TGTGCCAGCACGGGACAGCTCCTACGAGGGCAGTACTTC
CASTGQLLRGQYF
>few|TRBJ1-1|TRBV7-8|NA
TGTGCCAGCCGGGATAACAACGGCTACACTGAAGCTTTCTTT
CASRDNNGYTEAFF
>NA|TRBJ2-7|TRBV7-9|TRBD1
TGTGCCAGCAGCTTGGGGACAGGGCCTTACGAGCAGTACTTC
CASSLGTGPYEQYF
>NA|TRBJ2-7|TRBV7-2|NA
TGTGCCAGCAGCTATGACCCCCATCCCACCTACGAGCAGTACTTC
CASSYDPHPTYEQYF
>few|TRBJ1-1|TRBV19|NA
TGTGCCAGTATTTCCCTTGTGTCTCCGAACACTGAAGCTTTCTTT
CASISLVSPNTEAFF
>NA|TRBJ1-1|TRBV18|NA
TGTGCCAGCTCACCACCCACAAACACTGAAGCTTTCTTT
CASSPPTNTEAFF
>NA|TRBJ1-1|TRBV3-1/TRBV3-2|NA
TGTGCCAGCAGCGGGGACACTGAAGCTTTCTTT
CASSGDTEAFF
>NA|TRBJ2-1|TRBV15|TRBD2
TGTGCCACCAGCAGGGGACTAGCGGTAGCCTACAATGAGCAGTTCTTC
CATSRGLAVAYNEQFF
>once|TRBJ2-1|TRBV15|NA
TGTGCCACCAGCAGAGATAACAGGGCCTTTGAGCAGTTCTTC
CATSRDNRAFEQFF
>NA|TRBJ2-7|TRBV7-8|TRBD1
TGTGCCAGCAGCTTTGGGACAGGGGCCTACGAGCAGTACTTC
CASSFGTGAYEQYF
>NA|TRBJ2-7|TRBV28|NA
TGTGCCAGCAGTTCCCAGGAAGGGGTTGGGATTTACGAGCAGTACTTC
CASSSQEGVGIYEQYF